The T cell receptor beta chain described here comes from a study of blood T cell repertoires in COVID-19. Study summary: Samples came from the United States, Italy and Spain, spanning acute and convalescent COVID-19. PBMCs, B-cell-depleted T cells, or T cells were the source of the cDNA or gDNA that made up the material.

Original processing methods: Estimation of nucleated cell counts relied on the amplification of reference gene primers. Only in-frame clones appear in the TCRdb table, and some are missing; sequencing was by immunoSEQ multiplex PCR. Clone size and the V and J calls come from that table; the DNA yielded D and trimming. The repertoire holds 300,000 to 350,000 clones, with about nine tenths as singletons. Trimming stripped 3 bases from V and 3 bases from J, with 8 bases between. The germline gives CDR1 SGHTA, CDR2 FQGNSA. The CDR3 is 13 residues long. A Seattle source enrolled patients during active infection and followed them longitudinally.

This chain joins TRBV7-2 and TRBJ1-2, with D perhaps matching TRBD1 (6 bases). The specimen was peripheral blood. The receptor was isolated from a young man with COVID-19, enrolled during active disease. The CDR3, as DNA: TGTGCCAGCAGCTTTAACAGGGACTATGGCTACACCTTC. Translating it yields CASSFNRDYGYTF. The whole variable domain, filled in from reference TRBV7-2 and TRBJ1-2, reads GAGVSQSPSNKVTEKGKDVELRCDPISGHTALYWYRQSLGQGLEFLIYFQGNSAPDKSGLPSDRFSAERTGGSVSTLTIQRTQQEDSAVYLCASSFNRDYGYTFGSGTRLTVV.